The source of this TCR beta chain is a study of T cells in Graves' hyperthyroidism and ophthalmopathy. General study points: The majority of expanded thyroid clonotypes above 0.001 also appeared in blood.

This clonotype came up many times. Its matching antigen is unknown. There were TCR beta CDR3 regions amplified from RNA transcripts. The TCR CDR3 first-round RT-PCR relied on the HTBI primer set. TCRdb reprocessed the multiplex PCR reads via MiXCR and lists one record per CDR3 protein. Here the sample spans approximately 40,000 distinct CDR3 sequences, 52% being singletons. V shed 3 bases and J 3 bases; nucleotides not matched to a gene: 12. CDR1 is DFQATT, CDR2 SNEGSKA, per germline (reference sequence). There are 16 residues in the CDR3. The receptor was derived from a middle-aged man with Graves' ophthalmopathy. The chain carries TRBV20-1 and TRBJ2-3; TRBD2 agrees at 7 bases. The material sequenced was blood. The CDR3 loop reads CSASREGGGVTDTQYF. CDR3 nucleotide sequence: TGCAGTGCTAGTAGGGAGGGCGGAGGGGTGACAGATACGCAGTATTTT.